The 32 T cell receptor beta chains reported below all come from one sample, sequenced in a study of patients and donors after allogeneic stem cell transplantation. TCRdb redid the calling of the RT-PCR reads with MiXCR, one entry per CDR3 protein. The sample gives 390,000 or so distinct CDR3 sequences, about a sixth of which show up once; 6.5% to 7.5% is in the top ten. Sequencing was carried out using blood, either unsorted or a sorted T cell fraction (not recorded which). The receptors originated from a human donor who was either an allogeneic HSCT recipient or a stem cell or donor lymphocyte infusion donor (not recorded which). It is not recorded whose cells these are; they may come from a transplant donor.

This clonotype has ten or more counts. The rearrangement joins TRBV7-9 to TRBJ2-7; a possible D gene is TRBD2 (6 bases). The V gene lost 6 bases and the J gene lost 7 bases, with 16 bases spanning the gap. Germline lookup yields CDR1 SEHNR and CDR2 FQNEAQ (reference sequence). The CDR3 runs to 13 residues. CDR3 bases: TGTGCCAGCAGTCTAGCGAGTTTGGGAGAGCAGTACTTC. This translates into CASSLASLGEQYF.

The CDR3 loop reads CASEGPAINQPQHF. CDR3 sequence (DNA): TGTGCCAGCGAGGGACCGGCAATCAATCAGCCCCAGCATTTT. The J gene is TRBJ1-5, the V gene TRBV2; TRBD1 might be the D (5 bases). V dropped 8 bases and J dropped 3 bases, with 14 bases sitting between them. The CDR3 spans 14 residues. Per the germline V gene, CDR1 is SNHLY and CDR2 is FYNNEI.

This clonotype has just a few counts. The chain has TRBV9 and TRBJ2-2; TRBD1 matches 10 bases. Per germline, CDR1 SGDLS and CDR2 YYNGEE. J gave up 3 bases and V 3 bases, and 5 bases lay outside the gene matches. The CDR3 extends over 16 amino acids. The CDR3 sequence is CASSGLGQGDTGELFF. The CDR3 DNA sequence: TGTGCCAGCAGCGGCCTCGGACAGGGGGACACCGGGGAGCTGTTTTTT. The complete variable domain, with remaining parts taken from reference TRBV9 and TRBJ2-2, reads DSGVTQTPKHLITATGQRVTLRCSPRSGDLSVYWYQQSLDQGLQFLIQYYNGEERAKGNILERFSAQQFPDLHSELNLSSLELGDSALYFCASSGLGQGDTGELFFGEGSRLTVL.

This clonotype has more than one count but fewer than ten. The CDR3 sequence is CASTPRSNEQFF. The CDR3 region has the DNA TGTGCCAGCACCCCGCGATCCAATGAGCAGTTCTTC. The rearrangement uses TRBV25-1 and TRBJ2-1; no clear D. The CDR3 runs 12 residues. V was shortened by 7 bases and J by 6 bases, with 10 bases between the two germline ends. Germline lookup yields CDR1 MGHDK and CDR2 SYGVNS. The variable domain in full, completed from reference TRBV25-1 and TRBJ2-1, reads EADIYQTPRYLVIGTGKKITLECSQTMGHDKMYWYQQDPGMELHLIHYSYGVNSTEKGDLSSESTVSRIRTEHFPLTLESARPSHTSQYLCASTPRSNEQFFGPGTRLTVL.

This clonotype was observed many times. This sequence joins TRBV20-1 and TRBJ2-1; 7 positions agree with TRBD1. The germline V gene has CDR1 DFQATT and CDR2 SNEGSKA (reference sequence). V shed 0 bases and J 9 bases; nucleotides not matched to a gene: 8. This CDR3 spans 14 amino acids. The CDR3 is CSARDVDRPVEQFF. The DNA of the CDR3 is TGCAGTGCTAGAGACGTGGACAGGCCAGTTGAGCAGTTCTTC.

The table lists this clonotype with a few counts. This rearrangement joins TRBV9 to TRBJ2-3; TRBD2 matches 12 bases. The J segment lost 4 bases and the V segment lost 3 bases, leaving 6 bases of the junction unmatched. CDR1 and CDR2 (germline): SGDLS, YYNGEE. The CDR3 is 16 residues long. CDR3 nucleotides: TGTGCCAGCAGCGACGGACTAGCGGGAATTCCAGATACGCAGTATTTT. It translates to CASSDGLAGIPDTQYF.

This clonotype was seen a few times. The gene calls are TRBV2 and TRBJ2-2; 11 bases fit TRBD2. V was clipped by 5 bases and J by 2 bases; unmatched bases: 7. Germline V CDR1 and CDR2: SNHLY, FYNNEI. The CDR3 loop spans 17 amino acids. The CDR3 coding sequence is TGTGCCAGCAGTTCTCAAGGACTAGCGGGTAACACCGGGGAGCTGTTTTTT. Its protein is CASSSQGLAGNTGELFF.

This clonotype turned up a few times. The rearrangement joins TRBV12-3 or TRBV12-4 to TRBJ1-6, with 9 positions matching TRBD1. The CDR3 has 14 residues. J gave up 9 bases and V 4 bases, and 4 bases lay outside the gene matches. The CDR3 nucleotides read TGTGCCAGCAGTTCCGGGACAGGGATTTCACCCCTCCACTTT. Amino acids: CASSSGTGISPLHF.

This clonotype came up a few times. The V gene is TRBV12-3 or TRBV12-4, the J gene TRBJ1-1; 7 bases are shared with TRBD1. The ends lost 5 bases at V and 3 bases at J; junction bases unmatched: 3. The CDR3 is made up of 13 amino acids. CDR3 in DNA: TGTGCCAGCAGTGGGACAGAGCACACTGAAGCTTTCTTT. This translates into CASSGTEHTEAFF.

This clonotype was detected a few times. The V call is TRBV6-1, the J call TRBJ2-1; D is undetermined. Germline CDR1 MNHNS, CDR2 SASEGT. The germline V and J ends were trimmed by 7 bases and 3 bases, with 13 bases remaining between them. The CDR3 runs 14 residues. CDR3 DNA sequence: TGTGCCAGCACCCAAAAGGGCAGCTACAATGAGCAGTTCTTC. This gives the protein CASTQKGSYNEQFF.

V is TRBV30 and J is TRBJ1-1, with D possibly matching TRBD1 (5 bases). V was trimmed by 7 bases and J by 0 bases, leaving 18 bases between them. The germline CDR1 and CDR2 sequences are GTSNPN and SVGIG (reference sequence). The CDR3 has 15 amino acids. Here the CDR3 reads CASSTTAPMNTEAFF. CDR3 sequence (DNA): TGTGCCTCCTCAACGACAGCTCCTATGAACACTGAAGCTTTCTTT. Complete variable domain (other parts from reference TRBV30 and TRBJ1-1): SQTIHQWPATLVQPVGSPLSLECTVEGTSNPNLYWYRQAAGRGLQLLFYSVGIGQISSEVPQNLSASRPQDRQFILSSKKLLLSDSGFYLCASSTTAPMNTEAFFGQGTRLTVV.

The chain uses TRBV7-9 and TRBJ1-6, with TRBD1 matching 7 bases. The CDR3 has 14 amino acids. CDR1 and CDR2 from the germline V gene are SEHNR and FQNEAQ (reference sequence). Germline trimming cut 2 bases from V and 10 bases from J; bases unmatched to any gene: 5. The CDR3 DNA sequence: TGTGCCAGCAGCTTACAGGGGGGCTCGTCACCCCTCCACTTT. Its translation: CASSLQGGSSPLHF.

The V call is TRBV10-3, the J call TRBJ2-5, with a possible D match to TRBD1 (5 bases). V was pared by 0 bases and J by 5 bases, with 16 bases between. This CDR3 region has 16 residues. Germline V gene sequence: CDR1 ENHRY, CDR2 SYGVKD. CDR3 residues: CAISESSASSGETQYF. The CDR3 DNA reads TGTGCCATCAGTGAGTCGTCAGCGTCATCAGGGGAGACCCAGTACTTC.

The sample holds a few counts of this clonotype. The chain employs TRBV6-4 and TRBJ2-1; 9 bases agree with TRBD2. The CDR3 runs to 15 residues. V was pared by 1 base and J by 7 bases, with 5 bases of the junction left unmatched. Germline V gene sequence: CDR1 MRHNA, CDR2 SNTAGT. This chain's CDR3 is CASSDLAGGLNEQFF. CDR3 sequence (DNA): TGTGCCAGCAGTGACTTGGCGGGAGGGCTGAATGAGCAGTTCTTC.

This clonotype was picked up a small number of times. This chain joins TRBV20-1 and TRBJ1-2; the D is unclear. Germline values: CDR1 DFQATT, CDR2 SNEGSKA (reference sequence). The V and J ends lost 4 bases and 4 bases respectively, with 13 bases between them. The CDR3 is 13 amino acids. The CDR3 bases are TGCAGTGCTATACCGGAGGCGAGCTATGGCTACACCTTC. This encodes CSAIPEASYGYTF.

This clonotype was picked up a small number of times. The chain employs TRBV24-1 and TRBJ2-2; D possibly corresponds to TRBD2 (6 bases). The length of the CDR3 is 16 residues. V was trimmed by 3 bases and J by 2 bases, leaving 12 bases between them. Germline V gene data show CDR1 as KGHDR and CDR2 as SFDVKD. The CDR3 region is CATSDTGLLNTGELFF. CDR3 DNA sequence: TGTGCCACCAGTGATACGGGACTCCTAAACACCGGGGAGCTGTTTTTT.

This clonotype was counted ten times or more. The J gene is TRBJ1-1, the V gene TRBV5-1, with a weak D call TRBD1 (6 bases). Germline loops: CDR1 SGHRS, CDR2 YFSETQ. The V gene lost 3 bases and the J gene lost 1 base, with 19 bases spanning the gap. The CDR3 extends over 17 amino acids. CDR3 in DNA: TGCGCCAGCAGCTCATTACTGACAGGTCGTACGAACACTGAAGCTTTCTTT. This translates into CASSSLLTGRTNTEAFF.

The CDR3 spells CAASEHGEETQYF. In DNA form, the CDR3 reads TGTGCAGCCTCAGAACACGGAGAAGAGACCCAGTACTTC. The gene calls are TRBV6-1 and TRBJ2-5; D is undetermined. Germline V gene lookup returns CDR1 MNHNS and CDR2 SASEGT. CDR3 length: 13 amino acids.

This clonotype has just a few counts. The rearrangement joins TRBV25-1 to TRBJ2-2; perhaps TRBD1 as D (5 bases). The germline CDR1 and CDR2 sequences are MGHDK and SYGVNS. The length of the CDR3 is 15 residues. Trimming stripped 3 bases from V and 2 bases from J, with 10 bases between. The CDR3 DNA reads as TGTGCCAGCAGTGACAGGGCAAAAAACACCGGGGAGCTGTTTTTT. Translated, it gives CASSDRAKNTGELFF.

This clonotype was picked up a small number of times. This sequence joins TRBV7-2 and TRBJ2-7; D gene unclear. Germline V lookup: CDR1 SGHTA, CDR2 FQGNSA. Trimming took 8 bases from V and 3 from J, leaving 11 bases between them. The CDR3 runs to 12 residues. The CDR3 is CASSKTSYEQYF. The CDR3 DNA follows: TGTGCCAGCTCCAAGACCAGCTACGAGCAGTACTTC.

This chain uses TRBV4-3 with TRBJ1-1, with D uncertain. Germline CDR1 and CDR2: LGHNA and YSLEER. V was pared by 5 bases and J by 0 bases, with 10 bases between. CDR3 length: 14 residues. The CDR3 reads CASSAAKMNTEAFF. CDR3 DNA sequence: TGCGCCAGCAGCGCTGCTAAGATGAACACTGAAGCTTTCTTT.

This sequence joins TRBV30 and TRBJ2-5, with D maybe TRBD1 (5 bases). V lost 5 bases, J lost 7 bases, and 14 bases lay in between. Germline V gene data show CDR1 as GTSNPN and CDR2 as SVGIG (reference sequence). The CDR3 contains 12 residues. The chain's CDR3 is CAWEYLRGTQYF. CDR3 nucleotide sequence: TGTGCCTGGGAATACCTAAGGGGGACCCAGTACTTC.

The rearrangement links TRBV5-1 to TRBJ2-1, with TRBD2 matching over 9 bases. The ends lost 7 bases at V and 6 bases at J; junction bases unmatched: 8. CDR3 length: 14 residues. The germline V gene has CDR1 SGHRS and CDR2 YFSETQ. CDR3 DNA: TGCGCCAGCCTGGAAGTAGCGGGGGCCAATGAGCAGTTCTTC. It codes for CASLEVAGANEQFF.

This clonotype was counted ten times or more. The J gene is TRBJ1-3, the V gene TRBV5-6; D is ambiguous. The germline gives CDR1 SGHDT, CDR2 YYEEEE. Trimming took off 7 bases at V and 2 bases at J, with 10 bases between the two ends. This CDR3 contains 13 residues. The CDR3: CASFGRAGNTIYF. CDR3 sequence (DNA): TGTGCCAGCTTCGGGCGGGCTGGAAACACCATATATTTT.

This clonotype was seen only a few times. The chain carries TRBV29-1 and TRBJ2-1, with 10 bases fitting TRBD2. There are 15 residues in the CDR3. The germline gives CDR1 SQVTM, CDR2 ANQGSEA. The trim removed 7 bases at V and 4 bases at J, leaving 10 bases unmatched. The DNA of the CDR3 is TGCAGCGCCCTTCCACAAGCGGGGGGGTACAATGAGCAGTTCTTC. Amino acid sequence: CSALPQAGGYNEQFF.

The gene calls are TRBV25-1 and TRBJ2-3; the match to TRBD1 covers 11 bases. This CDR3 spans 15 amino acids. Per germline, CDR1 MGHDK and CDR2 SYGVNS. Trimming cost V 1 base and J 6 bases; bases outside gene matches: 3. The CDR3 loop is CASSESDRGRDTQYF. Here the CDR3 DNA reads TGTGCCAGCAGTGAATCGGACAGGGGGCGGGATACGCAGTATTTT.

The chain has TRBV20-1 and TRBJ1-5; D call uncertain. The germline V and J ends were trimmed by 3 bases and 0 bases, with 12 bases remaining between them. CDR3 length: 15 amino acids. The germline V gene has CDR1 DFQATT and CDR2 SNEGSKA (reference sequence). The CDR3 nucleotides are TGCAGTGCTAGTTTCCAGACCCATAGCAATCAGCCCCAGCATTTT. It translates to CSASFQTHSNQPQHF.

The table lists this clonotype with many counts. This chain joins TRBV29-1 and TRBJ2-2; 9 bases are shared with TRBD1. V gave up 6 bases and J gave up 4 bases; unmatched junction bases: 9. The germline V gene encodes CDR1 SQVTM and CDR2 ANQGSEA. The CDR3 is 15 amino acids. DNA for the CDR3: TGCAGCGTAGAACAGGGGGCGCGGGGCACCGGGGAGCTGTTTTTT. Translating it yields CSVEQGARGTGELFF.

This clonotype has a handful of counts. V is TRBV6-5 and J is TRBJ1-1; possible D gene TRBD1, 5 bases. V lost 2 bases and J 6 bases, leaving 10 bases between the germline ends. The germline V gene encodes CDR1 MNHEY and CDR2 SVGAGI. This CDR3 is built from 13 residues. Here the CDR3 reads CASSYGPGAEAFF. The DNA for the CDR3 is TGTGCCAGCAGTTACGGTCCGGGGGCTGAAGCTTTCTTT.

The chain links TRBV27 to TRBJ2-7, with D perhaps TRBD1 or TRBD2 (6 bases each). Trimming pared 0 bases from V and 3 bases from J, leaving 9 bases between. Germline-derived CDR1 and CDR2 are MNHEY and SMNVEV (reference sequence). The CDR3 is made up of 14 amino acids. The CDR3 is CASSLSGGLYEQYF. CDR3 in DNA: TGTGCCAGCAGTTTATCTGGGGGGCTCTACGAGCAGTACTTC.

This clonotype has just one count. V is TRBV4-1 and J is TRBJ2-5; D is ambiguous. There are 15 residues in the CDR3. Germline V gene lookup returns CDR1 MGHRA and CDR2 YSYEKL. V lost 0 bases and J lost 5, with 13 bases in between. The CDR3, as DNA: TGCGCCAGCAGCCAAGATGGTTCTGTCTGGGAGACCCAGTACTTC. Encoded protein: CASSQDGSVWETQYF.

The genes are TRBV12-3 or TRBV12-4 and TRBJ1-1; 9 nucleotides agree with TRBD1. The CDR3 runs to 15 residues. V shed 6 bases, J shed 6 bases, and the junction held 11 bases outside the gene matches. CDR3 amino acids: CASSDFITGGSEAFF. In DNA form, the CDR3 reads TGTGCCAGCAGCGACTTCATTACAGGGGGCTCTGAAGCTTTCTTT.